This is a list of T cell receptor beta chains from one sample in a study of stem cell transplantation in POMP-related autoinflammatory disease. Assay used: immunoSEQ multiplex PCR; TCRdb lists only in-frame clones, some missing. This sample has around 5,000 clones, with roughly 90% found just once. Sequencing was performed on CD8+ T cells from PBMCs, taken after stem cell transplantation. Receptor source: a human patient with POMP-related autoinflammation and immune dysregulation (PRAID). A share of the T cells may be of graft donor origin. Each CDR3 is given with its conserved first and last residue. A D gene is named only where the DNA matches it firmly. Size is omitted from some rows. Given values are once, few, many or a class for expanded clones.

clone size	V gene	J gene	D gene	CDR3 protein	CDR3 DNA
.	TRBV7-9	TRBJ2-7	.	CASSYSREQYF	TGTGCCAGCAGCTACAGCAGGGAGCAGTACTTC
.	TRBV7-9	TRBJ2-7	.	CASSLDGRGSYEQYF	TGTGCCAGCAGCTTGGACGGACGGGGCTCCTACGAGCAGTACTTC
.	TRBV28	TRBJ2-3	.	CASSLYRTVSSTDTQYF	TGTGCCAGCAGCCTGTATAGGACAGTTTCTAGCACAGATACGCAGTATTTT
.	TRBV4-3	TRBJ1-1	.	CASSQDPGGTRTEAFF	TGCGCCAGCAGCCAAGATCCTGGAGGGACCAGAACTGAAGCTTTCTTT
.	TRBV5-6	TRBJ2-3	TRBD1	CASRSGTGGADTQYF	TGTGCCAGCAGGTCCGGGACAGGGGGCGCAGATACGCAGTATTTT
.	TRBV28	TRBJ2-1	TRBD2	CASSFEASGSTEQFF	TGTGCCAGCAGTTTCGAGGCTAGCGGGAGCACTGAGCAGTTCTTC
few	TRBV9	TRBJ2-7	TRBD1	CASSAQGQGYEQYF	TGTGCCAGCAGCGCCCAGGGACAGGGTTACGAGCAGTACTTC
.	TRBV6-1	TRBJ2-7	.	CASSEVGTSYEQYF	TGTGCCAGCAGTGAAGTGGGCACCTCCTACGAGCAGTACTTC
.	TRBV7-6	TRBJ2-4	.	CASSLDGLDKNIQYF	TGTGCCAGCAGCTTAGACGGCCTTGATAAAAACATTCAGTACTTC
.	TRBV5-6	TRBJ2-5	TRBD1	CASSYPSEGQLGETQYF	TGTGCCAGCAGCTATCCTTCAGAGGGACAGCTGGGAGAGACCCAGTACTTC
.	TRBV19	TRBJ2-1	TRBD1	CASSFRTGPYNEQFF	TGTGCCAGTAGTTTCCGGACAGGACCCTACAATGAGCAGTTCTTC
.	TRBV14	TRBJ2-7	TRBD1	CASSQTGTGGYEQYF	TGTGCCAGCAGCCAAACCGGGACAGGGGGCTACGAGCAGTACTTC
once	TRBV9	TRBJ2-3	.	CASSVGDTNPDTQYF	TGTGCCAGCAGCGTAGGGGACACCAACCCAGATACGCAGTATTTT
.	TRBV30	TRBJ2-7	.	CAWSTLPYEQYF	TGTGCCTGGAGTACCTTACCCTACGAGCAGTACTTC
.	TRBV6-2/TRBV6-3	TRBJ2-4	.	CASTPEREWNIQYF	TGTGCCAGCACCCCTGAACGGGAGTGGAACATTCAGTACTTC
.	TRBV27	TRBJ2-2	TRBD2	CASSLAGVNTGELFF	TGTGCCAGCAGTTTAGCGGGAGTGAACACCGGGGAGCTGTTTTTT
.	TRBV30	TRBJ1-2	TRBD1	CAWSVRTGVIINYGYTF	TGTGCCTGGAGTGTAAGGACAGGGGTTATTATTAACTATGGCTACACCTTC
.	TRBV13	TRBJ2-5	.	CASSQGGQETQYF	TGTGCCAGCAGCCAGGGGGGCCAAGAGACCCAGTACTTC
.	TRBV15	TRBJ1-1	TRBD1	CATSTYRGNTEAFF	TGTGCCACCAGCACATACAGGGGGAACACTGAAGCTTTCTTT
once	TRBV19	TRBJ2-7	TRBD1	CASRAGQGAGEQYF	TGTGCCAGTAGGGCGGGACAGGGGGCTGGCGAGCAGTACTTC
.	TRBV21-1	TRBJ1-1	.	CASSAHGDLNTEAFF	TGTGCCAGCAGCGCCCACGGGGACTTAAACACTGAAGCTTTCTTT
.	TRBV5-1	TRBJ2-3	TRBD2	CASSELTSGIEADTQYF	TGCGCCAGCAGCGAATTGACTAGCGGGATTGAAGCAGATACGCAGTATTTT
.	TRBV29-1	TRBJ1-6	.	CSVGDSFSPLHF	TGCAGCGTTGGCGACAGCTTTTCACCCCTCCACTTT
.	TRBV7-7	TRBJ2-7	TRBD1	CASSLGTGSSYEQYF	TGTGCTAGCAGCTTAGGGACAGGGAGCTCCTACGAGCAGTACTTC
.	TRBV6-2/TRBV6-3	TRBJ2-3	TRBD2	CASSVRTSGGLDTQYF	TGTGCCAGCAGTGTCCGGACTAGCGGGGGGCTGGATACGCAGTATTTT
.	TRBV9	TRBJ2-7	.	CASSVGSSDTYEQYF	TGTGCCAGCAGCGTAGGGTCTAGCGACACCTACGAGCAGTACTTC
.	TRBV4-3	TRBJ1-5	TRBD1	CASSHGTGNQPQHF	TGCGCCAGCAGCCATGGGACAGGCAATCAGCCCCAGCATTTT
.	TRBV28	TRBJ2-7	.	CASSLVATEASYEQYF	TGTGCCAGCAGTTTAGTAGCGACTGAAGCCTCCTACGAGCAGTACTTC
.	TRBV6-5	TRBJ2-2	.	CASSYSQGRGGELFF	TGTGCCAGCAGTTACTCTCAGGGGAGGGGCGGGGAGCTGTTTTTT
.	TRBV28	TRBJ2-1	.	CASKPGVSYNEQFF	TGTGCCAGCAAGCCGGGAGTATCCTACAATGAGCAGTTCTTC
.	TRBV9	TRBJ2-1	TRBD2	CASSVGASGSYNEQFF	TGTGCCAGCAGCGTAGGGGCTAGCGGGAGTTACAATGAGCAGTTCTTC
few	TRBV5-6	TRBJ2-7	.	CASSYQRNYEQYF	TGTGCCAGCAGCTACCAGCGGAACTACGAGCAGTACTTC
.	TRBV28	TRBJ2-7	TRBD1	CASRSDRDPYF	TGTGCCAGCAGGTCGGACAGGGACCCGTACTTC
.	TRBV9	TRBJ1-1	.	CASSPGGNTEAFF	TGTGCCAGCAGCCCCGGGGGGAACACTGAAGCTTTCTTT
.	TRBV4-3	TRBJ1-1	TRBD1	CASSQGQGITEAFF	TGCGCCAGCAGCCAAGGACAGGGCATCACTGAAGCTTTCTTT
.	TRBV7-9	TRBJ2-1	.	CASSSLNYPNNEQFF	TGTGCCAGCAGCTCTTTGAACTACCCCAACAATGAGCAGTTCTTC
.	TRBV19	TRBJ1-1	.	CASMDGYNTEAFF	TGTGCCAGTATGGACGGTTATAACACTGAAGCTTTCTTT
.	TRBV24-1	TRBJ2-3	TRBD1	CATSDFGLGQGEVDTQYF	TGTGCCACCAGTGATTTTGGATTGGGACAGGGAGAGGTAGATACGCAGTATTTT
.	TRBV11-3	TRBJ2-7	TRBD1	CASSSGQGEQYF	TGTGCCAGCAGCTCGGGACAGGGCGAGCAGTACTTC
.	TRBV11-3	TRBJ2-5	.	CASSLGTSTGETQYF	TGTGCCAGCAGCTTAGGCACCTCCACGGGGGAGACCCAGTACTTC
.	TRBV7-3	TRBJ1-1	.	CASSSGTDRSEAFF	TGTGCCAGCAGCTCGGGGACGGATCGGAGTGAGGCTTTCTTT
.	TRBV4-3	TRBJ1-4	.	CASSQDKNRVNEKLFF	TGCGCCAGCAGCCAAGATAAGAACAGGGTAAATGAAAAACTGTTTTTT
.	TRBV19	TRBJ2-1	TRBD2	CASRFTSGSHEQFF	TGTGCCAGTAGGTTCACTAGCGGGAGCCATGAGCAGTTCTTC
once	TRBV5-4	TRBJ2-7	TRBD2	CASSPASGNSYEQYF	TGTGCCAGCAGCCCCGCGAGCGGGAACTCCTACGAGCAGTACTTC
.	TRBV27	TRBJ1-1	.	CASSLSRGNTEAFF	TGTGCCAGCAGTTTATCGAGGGGGAACACTGAAGCTTTCTTT